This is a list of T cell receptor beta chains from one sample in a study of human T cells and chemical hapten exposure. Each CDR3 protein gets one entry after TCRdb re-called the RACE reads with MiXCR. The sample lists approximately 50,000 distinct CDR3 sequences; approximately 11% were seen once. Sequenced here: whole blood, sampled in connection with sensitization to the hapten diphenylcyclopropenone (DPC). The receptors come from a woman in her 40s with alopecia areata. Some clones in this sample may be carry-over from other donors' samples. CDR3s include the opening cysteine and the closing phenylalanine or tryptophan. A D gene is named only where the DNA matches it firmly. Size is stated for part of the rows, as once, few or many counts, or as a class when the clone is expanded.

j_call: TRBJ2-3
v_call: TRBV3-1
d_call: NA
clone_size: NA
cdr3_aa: CASRQVPSTDTQYF

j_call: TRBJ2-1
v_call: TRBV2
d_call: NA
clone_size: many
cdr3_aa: CASSDRSEQFF

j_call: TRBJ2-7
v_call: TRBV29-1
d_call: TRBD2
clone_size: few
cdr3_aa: CSVHWRGTYEQYF

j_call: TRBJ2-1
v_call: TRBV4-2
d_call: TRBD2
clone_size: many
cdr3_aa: CASSLRLGGTSYNEQFF

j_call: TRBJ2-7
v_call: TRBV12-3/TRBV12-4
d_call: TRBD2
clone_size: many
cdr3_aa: CASSLRGRAPYEQYF

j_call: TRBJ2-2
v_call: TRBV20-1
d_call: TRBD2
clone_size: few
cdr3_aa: CSARDHPAGGPNGELFF

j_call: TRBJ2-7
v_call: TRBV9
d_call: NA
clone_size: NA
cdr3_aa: CASSKRPGTEQYF

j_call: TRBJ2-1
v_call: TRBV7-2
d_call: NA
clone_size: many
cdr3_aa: CASSLISGTGNPNEQFF

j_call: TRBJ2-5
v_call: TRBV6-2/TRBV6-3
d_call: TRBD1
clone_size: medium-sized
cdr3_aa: CASSYIARGQVETQYF

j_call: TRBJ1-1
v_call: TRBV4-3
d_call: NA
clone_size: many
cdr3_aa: CASSQGTAGAWTEAFF

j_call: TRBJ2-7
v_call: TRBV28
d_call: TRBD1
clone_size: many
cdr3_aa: CASSTRTGNGEQYF

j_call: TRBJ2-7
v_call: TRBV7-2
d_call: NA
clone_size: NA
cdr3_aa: CASSYDWSGEQYF

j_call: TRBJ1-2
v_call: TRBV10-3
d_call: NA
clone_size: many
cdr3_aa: CAIRDTPNYGYTF

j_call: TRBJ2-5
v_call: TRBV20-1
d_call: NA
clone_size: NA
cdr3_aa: CSARDLSASQETQYF

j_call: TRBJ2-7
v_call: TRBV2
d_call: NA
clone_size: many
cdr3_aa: CASSGDVTPYEQYF

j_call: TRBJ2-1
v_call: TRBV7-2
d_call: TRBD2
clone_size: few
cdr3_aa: CASSPPPGLAGANEQFF

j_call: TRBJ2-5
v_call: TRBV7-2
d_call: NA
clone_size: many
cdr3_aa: CASSFGFGPQETQYF

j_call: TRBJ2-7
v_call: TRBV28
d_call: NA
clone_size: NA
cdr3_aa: CASSGQYEQYF

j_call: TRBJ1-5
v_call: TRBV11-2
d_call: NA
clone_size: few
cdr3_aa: CASSLAPTGGMAQHF

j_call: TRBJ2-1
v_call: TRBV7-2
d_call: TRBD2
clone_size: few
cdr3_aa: CASSFRTSGTVIQTYNEQFF

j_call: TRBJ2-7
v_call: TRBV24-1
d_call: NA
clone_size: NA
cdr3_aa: CATSDLRGYEQYF

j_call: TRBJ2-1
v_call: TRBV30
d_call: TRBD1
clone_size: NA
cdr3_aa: CAWTRGIYNEQFF

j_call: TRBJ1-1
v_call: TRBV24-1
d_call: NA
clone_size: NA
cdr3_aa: CATSGSTGEAFF

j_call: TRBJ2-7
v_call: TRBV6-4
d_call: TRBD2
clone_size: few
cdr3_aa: CASSVEAGSHYEQYF

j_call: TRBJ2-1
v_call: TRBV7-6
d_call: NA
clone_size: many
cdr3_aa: CASSLRQPYNEQFF

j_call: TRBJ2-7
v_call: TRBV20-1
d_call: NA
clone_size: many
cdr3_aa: CSASRTASDYEQYF

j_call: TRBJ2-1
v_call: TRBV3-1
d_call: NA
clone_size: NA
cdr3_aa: CASSQVVFSEQFF

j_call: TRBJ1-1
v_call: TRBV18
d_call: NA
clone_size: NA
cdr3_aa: CASSPSRAANTEAFF

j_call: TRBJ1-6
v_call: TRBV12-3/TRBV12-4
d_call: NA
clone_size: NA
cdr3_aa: CASRETGTNSPLHF

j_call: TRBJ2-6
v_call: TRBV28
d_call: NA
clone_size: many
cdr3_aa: CASSHQNSGANVLTF

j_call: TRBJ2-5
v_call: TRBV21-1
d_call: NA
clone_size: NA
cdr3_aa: CASSPDCQETQYF

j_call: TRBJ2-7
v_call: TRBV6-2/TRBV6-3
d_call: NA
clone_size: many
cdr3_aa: CASSYSASGSSYEQYF

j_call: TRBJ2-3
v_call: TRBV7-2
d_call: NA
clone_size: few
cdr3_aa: CASSLSSGATDTQYF

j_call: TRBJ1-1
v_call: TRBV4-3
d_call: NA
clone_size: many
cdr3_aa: CASSQDTPYGRANTEAFF

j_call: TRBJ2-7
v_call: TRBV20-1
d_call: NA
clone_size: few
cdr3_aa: CSARDLRETGEQYF

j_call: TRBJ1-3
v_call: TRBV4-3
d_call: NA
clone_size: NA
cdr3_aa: CASSQDGSRSTIYF

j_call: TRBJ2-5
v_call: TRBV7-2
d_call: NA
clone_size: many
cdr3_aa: CASSPSRGSTISETQYF

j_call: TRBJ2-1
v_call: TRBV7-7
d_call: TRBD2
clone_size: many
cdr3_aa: CASSRVAGGSYNEQFF

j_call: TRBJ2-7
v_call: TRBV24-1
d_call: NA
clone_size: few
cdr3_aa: CATSDSRRQVSYEQYF

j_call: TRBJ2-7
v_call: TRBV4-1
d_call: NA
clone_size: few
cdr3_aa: CASSQDWGDYEQYF

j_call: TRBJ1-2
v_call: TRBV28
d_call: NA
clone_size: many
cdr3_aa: CASSPVGRYGYTF

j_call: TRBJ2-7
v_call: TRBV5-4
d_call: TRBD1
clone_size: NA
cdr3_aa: CASSPPGQGAGEQYF